The clone carrying this T cell receptor (beta chain) came up a few times. The data derive from a study of blood T cell repertoires in COVID-19. At the level of the study: From the United States, Italy and Spain came samples of acute and convalescent COVID-19. Sources were T cells, B-cell-depleted T cells, or PBMCs; the material itself was cDNA or gDNA.

The table came from immunoSEQ multiplex PCR; TCRdb's copy has only in-frame clones and leaves some out. The sample includes around 97,000 clones, approximately 84% of them seen just once. V was cut by 5 bases and J by 2 bases, with 13 bases left in between. CDR3 length: 14 amino acids. In germline, CDR1 is KGHSH, CDR2 LQKENI. Sequencing used peripheral blood. This sequence was found in a man aged 65 to 85 with acute or convalescent COVID-19. The rearrangement joins TRBV18 to TRBJ2-7, with D tentatively TRBD2 (6 bases). As DNA, the CDR3 is TGTGCCAGCTCATCCGGTCAGCGGGCCTACGAGCAGTACTTC. Amino acid sequence: CASSSGQRAYEQYF.